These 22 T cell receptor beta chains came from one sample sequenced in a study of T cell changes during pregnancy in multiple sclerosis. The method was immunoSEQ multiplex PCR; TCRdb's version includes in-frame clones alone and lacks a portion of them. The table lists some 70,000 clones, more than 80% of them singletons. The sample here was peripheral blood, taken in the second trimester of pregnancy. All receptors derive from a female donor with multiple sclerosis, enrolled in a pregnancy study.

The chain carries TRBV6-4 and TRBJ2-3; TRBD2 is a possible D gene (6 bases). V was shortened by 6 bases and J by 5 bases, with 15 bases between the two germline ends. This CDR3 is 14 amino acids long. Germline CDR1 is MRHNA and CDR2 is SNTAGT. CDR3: CASSKDSEGDTQYF. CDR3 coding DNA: TGTGCCAGCAGCAAAGACTCGGAGGGAGATACGCAGTATTTT.

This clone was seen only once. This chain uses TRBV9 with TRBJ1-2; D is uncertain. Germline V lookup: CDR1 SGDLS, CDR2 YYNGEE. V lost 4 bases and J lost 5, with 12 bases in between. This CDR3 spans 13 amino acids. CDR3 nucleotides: TGTGCCAGCAGCACTGAAGACACTTATGGCTACACCTTC. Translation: CASSTEDTYGYTF.

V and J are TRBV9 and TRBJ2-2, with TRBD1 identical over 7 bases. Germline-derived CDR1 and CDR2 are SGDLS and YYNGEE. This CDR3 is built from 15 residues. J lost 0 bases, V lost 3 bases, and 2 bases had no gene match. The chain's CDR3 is CASSEQGANTGELFF. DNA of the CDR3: TGTGCCAGCAGCGAGCAGGGGGCGAACACCGGGGAGCTGTTTTTT.

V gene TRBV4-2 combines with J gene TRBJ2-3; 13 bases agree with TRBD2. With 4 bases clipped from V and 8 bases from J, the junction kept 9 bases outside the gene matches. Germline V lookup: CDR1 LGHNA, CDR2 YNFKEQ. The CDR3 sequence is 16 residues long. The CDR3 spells CASSPLTSGGDSTQYF. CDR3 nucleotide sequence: TGTGCCAGCAGCCCCTTAACTAGCGGGGGGGACTCTACGCAGTATTTT.

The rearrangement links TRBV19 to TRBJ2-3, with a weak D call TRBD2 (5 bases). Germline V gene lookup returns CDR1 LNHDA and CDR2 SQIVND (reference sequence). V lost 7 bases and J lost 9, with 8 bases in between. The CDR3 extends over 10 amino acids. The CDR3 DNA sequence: TGTGCCAGTAAAGGGAGCACGCAGTATTTT. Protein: CASKGSTQYF.

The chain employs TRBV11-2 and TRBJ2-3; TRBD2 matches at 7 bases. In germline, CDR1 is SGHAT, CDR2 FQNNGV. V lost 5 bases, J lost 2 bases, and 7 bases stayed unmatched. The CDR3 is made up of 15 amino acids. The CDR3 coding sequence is TGTGCCAGCAGCCCCGGGGGGTACCTCACAGATACGCAGTATTTT. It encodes CASSPGGYLTDTQYF.

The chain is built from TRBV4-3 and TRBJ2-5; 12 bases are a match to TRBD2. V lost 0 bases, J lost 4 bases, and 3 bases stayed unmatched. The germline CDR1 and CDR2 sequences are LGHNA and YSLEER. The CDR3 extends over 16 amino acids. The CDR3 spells CASSQDPSGGAETQYF. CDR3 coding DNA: TGCGCCAGCAGCCAAGATCCTAGCGGGGGGGCAGAGACCCAGTACTTC.

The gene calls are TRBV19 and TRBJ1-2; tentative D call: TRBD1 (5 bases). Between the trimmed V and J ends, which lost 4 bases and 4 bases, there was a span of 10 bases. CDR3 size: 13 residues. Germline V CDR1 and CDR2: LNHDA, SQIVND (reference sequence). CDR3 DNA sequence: TGTGCCAGTAGTACCAGGGAAGGCTATGGCTACACCTTC. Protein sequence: CASSTREGYGYTF.

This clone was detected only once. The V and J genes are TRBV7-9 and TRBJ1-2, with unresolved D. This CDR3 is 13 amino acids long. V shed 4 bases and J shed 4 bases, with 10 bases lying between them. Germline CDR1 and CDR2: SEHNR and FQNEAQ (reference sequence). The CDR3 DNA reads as TGTGCCAGCAGCTCAGACACGTTCTATGGCTACACCTTC. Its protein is CASSSDTFYGYTF.

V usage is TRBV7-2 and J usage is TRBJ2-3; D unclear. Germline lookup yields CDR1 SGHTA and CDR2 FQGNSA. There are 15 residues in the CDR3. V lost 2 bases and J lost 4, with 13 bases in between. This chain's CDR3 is CASSLYLVRADTQYF. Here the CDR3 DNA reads TGTGCCAGCAGCTTATACCTAGTCCGCGCAGATACGCAGTATTTT.

The CDR3 loop reads CASSYKTANYGYTF. In DNA, the CDR3 is TGTGCCAGCAGCTATAAGACAGCTAACTATGGCTACACCTTC. This chain uses TRBV4-2 with TRBJ1-2, with D perhaps matching TRBD1 (5 bases). This CDR3 region has 14 residues. Deletions cut 5 bases from V and 0 bases from J, with 10 bases between. The germline gives CDR1 LGHNA, CDR2 YNFKEQ.

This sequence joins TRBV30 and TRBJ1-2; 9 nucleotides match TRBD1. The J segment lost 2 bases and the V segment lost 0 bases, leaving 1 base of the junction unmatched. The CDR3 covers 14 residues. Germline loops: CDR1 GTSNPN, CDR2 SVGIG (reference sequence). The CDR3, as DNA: TGTGCCTGGAGTGTGGACAGGGGCAACTATGGCTACACCTTC. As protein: CAWSVDRGNYGYTF.

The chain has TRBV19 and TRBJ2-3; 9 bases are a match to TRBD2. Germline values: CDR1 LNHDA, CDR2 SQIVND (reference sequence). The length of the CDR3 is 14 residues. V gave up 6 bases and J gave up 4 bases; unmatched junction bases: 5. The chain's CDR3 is CASSPTSGPDTQYF. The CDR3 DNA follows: TGTGCCAGTAGCCCGACTAGCGGACCAGATACGCAGTATTTT.

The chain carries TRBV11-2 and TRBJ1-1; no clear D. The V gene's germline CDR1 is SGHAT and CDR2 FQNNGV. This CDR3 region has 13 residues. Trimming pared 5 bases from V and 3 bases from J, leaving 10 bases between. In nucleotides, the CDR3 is TGTGCCAGCAGCCCCGAGCTCTACACTGAAGCTTTCTTT. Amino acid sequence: CASSPELYTEAFF.

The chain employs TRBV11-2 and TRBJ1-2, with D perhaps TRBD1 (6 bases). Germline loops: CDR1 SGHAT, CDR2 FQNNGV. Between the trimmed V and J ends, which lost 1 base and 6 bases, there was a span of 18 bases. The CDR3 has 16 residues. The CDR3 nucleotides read TGTGCCAGCAGCTTAGGAGGAAAGGGGGATTCAGATGGCTACACCTTC. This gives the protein CASSLGGKGDSDGYTF.

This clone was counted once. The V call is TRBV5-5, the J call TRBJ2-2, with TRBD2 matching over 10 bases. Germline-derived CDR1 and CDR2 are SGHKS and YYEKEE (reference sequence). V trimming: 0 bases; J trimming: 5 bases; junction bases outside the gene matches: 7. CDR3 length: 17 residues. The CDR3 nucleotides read TGTGCCAGCAGCTTGGGAGCGGGGGGGCCGGGAACCGGGGAGCTGTTTTTT. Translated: CASSLGAGGPGTGELFF. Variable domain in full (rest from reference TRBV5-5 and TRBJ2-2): DAGVTQSPTHLIKTRGQQVTLRCSPISGHKSVSWYQQVLGQGPQFIFQYYEKEERGRGNFPDRFSARQFPNYSSELNVNALLLGDSALYLCASSLGAGGPGTGELFFGEGSRLTVL.

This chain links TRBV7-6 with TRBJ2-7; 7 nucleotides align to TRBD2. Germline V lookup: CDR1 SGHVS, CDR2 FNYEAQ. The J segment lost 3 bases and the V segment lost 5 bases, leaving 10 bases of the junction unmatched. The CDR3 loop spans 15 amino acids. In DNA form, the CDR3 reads TGTGCCAGCAGCGTTGCCACGCGGGGGAACTACGAGCAGTACTTC. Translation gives CASSVATRGNYEQYF.

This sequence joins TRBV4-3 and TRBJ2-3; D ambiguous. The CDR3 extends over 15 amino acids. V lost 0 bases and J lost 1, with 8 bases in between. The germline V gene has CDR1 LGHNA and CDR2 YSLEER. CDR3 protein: CASSQDDQGTDTQYF. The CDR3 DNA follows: TGCGCCAGCAGCCAAGATGATCAGGGCACAGATACGCAGTATTTT.

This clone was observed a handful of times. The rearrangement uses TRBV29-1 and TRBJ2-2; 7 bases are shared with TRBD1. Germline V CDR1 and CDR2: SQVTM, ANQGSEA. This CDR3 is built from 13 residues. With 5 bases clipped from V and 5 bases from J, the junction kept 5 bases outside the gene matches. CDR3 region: CSVPAGGTGELFF. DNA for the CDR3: TGCAGCGTTCCGGCAGGGGGAACCGGGGAGCTGTTTTTT.

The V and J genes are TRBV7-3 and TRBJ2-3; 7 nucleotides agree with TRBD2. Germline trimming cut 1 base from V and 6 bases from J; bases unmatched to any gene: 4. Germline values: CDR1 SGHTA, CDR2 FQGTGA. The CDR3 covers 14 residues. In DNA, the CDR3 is TGTGCCAGCAGCTTAAGGGGGGGTGCGGATACGCAGTATTTT. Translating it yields CASSLRGGADTQYF.

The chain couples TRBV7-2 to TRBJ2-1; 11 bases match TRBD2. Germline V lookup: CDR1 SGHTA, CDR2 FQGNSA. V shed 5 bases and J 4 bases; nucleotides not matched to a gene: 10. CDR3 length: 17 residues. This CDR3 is CASSPVLGTSGYNEQFF. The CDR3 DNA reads TGTGCCAGCAGCCCGGTTCTGGGGACTAGCGGATACAATGAGCAGTTCTTC.

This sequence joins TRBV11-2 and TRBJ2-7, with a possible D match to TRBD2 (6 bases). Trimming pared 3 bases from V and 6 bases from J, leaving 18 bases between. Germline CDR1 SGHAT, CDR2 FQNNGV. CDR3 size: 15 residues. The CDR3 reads CASSLTHTRRGEQYF. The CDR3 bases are TGTGCCAGCAGCTTGACCCACACCCGGAGGGGCGAGCAGTACTTC. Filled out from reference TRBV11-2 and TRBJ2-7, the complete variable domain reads EAGVAQSPRYKIIEKRQSVAFWCNPISGHATLYWYQQILGQGPKLLIQFQNNGVVDDSQLPKDRFSAERLKGVDSTLKIQPAKLEDSAVYLCASSLTHTRRGEQYFGPGTRLTVT.